These T cell receptor beta chains were read from a single sample in a study of T cell responses to AZD1222 COVID-19 vaccine. Profiling relied on immunoSEQ multiplex PCR, and the TCRdb table lists in-frame clones only, not all of them. The sample yields around 100,000 clones, nearly 90% seen once. The sequencing here drew on peripheral blood, taken 28 days after the second AZD1222 dose. These receptors were taken from an adult who received the AZD1222 COVID-19 vaccine. Both conserved end residues are trimmed from each CDR3. The order of the fields is V gene, clone size, J gene, CDR3 protein. Some rows mark clone size as missing; the rest say once, few, many or name a class of expanded clone.

v_call: TRBV7-9
clone_size: -
j_call: TRBJ2-7
cdr3_aa: ASSRDTYEQY

v_call: TRBV2
clone_size: -
j_call: TRBJ2-1
cdr3_aa: ASSEEGTGGNEQF

v_call: TRBV5-1
clone_size: -
j_call: TRBJ1-3
cdr3_aa: ASSLGQGNTIY

v_call: TRBV19
clone_size: -
j_call: TRBJ2-1
cdr3_aa: ASSRLAGGLYEQF

v_call: TRBV2
clone_size: -
j_call: TRBJ1-1
cdr3_aa: ASRGRTADTEAF

v_call: TRBV2
clone_size: -
j_call: TRBJ1-2
cdr3_aa: ASSVVAEYGYT

v_call: TRBV21-1
clone_size: -
j_call: TRBJ1-3
cdr3_aa: ASNQIPVSGSSGNTIY

v_call: TRBV12-2
clone_size: -
j_call: TRBJ1-4
cdr3_aa: ARPDGYATNEKLF

v_call: TRBV7-8
clone_size: -
j_call: TRBJ1-5
cdr3_aa: ASSRTDYQPQH

v_call: TRBV9
clone_size: -
j_call: TRBJ2-3
cdr3_aa: ASSVSASGGINTDTQY

v_call: TRBV28
clone_size: -
j_call: TRBJ1-6
cdr3_aa: ASSLRGQGNSPLH

v_call: TRBV11-3
clone_size: -
j_call: TRBJ2-1
cdr3_aa: ASSLLDGNEQF

v_call: TRBV4-1
clone_size: -
j_call: TRBJ2-1
cdr3_aa: ASSQEEPSGTMGYEQF

v_call: TRBV27
clone_size: -
j_call: TRBJ2-1
cdr3_aa: ASTLREPYNEQF

v_call: TRBV6-5
clone_size: -
j_call: TRBJ1-1
cdr3_aa: ASSSGQGNTEAF

v_call: TRBV4-1
clone_size: -
j_call: TRBJ1-4
cdr3_aa: ASSWTVGEKLF

v_call: TRBV27
clone_size: -
j_call: TRBJ1-1
cdr3_aa: ASSLWGRGITEAF

v_call: TRBV24-1
clone_size: once
j_call: TRBJ1-3
cdr3_aa: ATSDTPGQGNGNTIY

v_call: TRBV14
clone_size: -
j_call: TRBJ2-3
cdr3_aa: ASSQPHQGPDTQY

v_call: TRBV6-5
clone_size: -
j_call: TRBJ2-5
cdr3_aa: ASRQGRKTQY

v_call: TRBV4-2
clone_size: -
j_call: TRBJ1-1
cdr3_aa: ASSQGTGRETEAF

v_call: TRBV5-6
clone_size: -
j_call: TRBJ2-2
cdr3_aa: ASRFVGPTNTGELF

v_call: TRBV30
clone_size: -
j_call: TRBJ2-1
cdr3_aa: AWSAFNEQF

v_call: TRBV9
clone_size: -
j_call: TRBJ1-3
cdr3_aa: ASSSELSYGNTIY

v_call: TRBV19
clone_size: -
j_call: TRBJ2-1
cdr3_aa: ASSIEGSSYNEQF

v_call: TRBV7-6
clone_size: -
j_call: TRBJ2-5
cdr3_aa: ASSLVPGQGRQETQY

v_call: TRBV5-1
clone_size: -
j_call: TRBJ2-2
cdr3_aa: ASSLDLTGGYPGELF

v_call: TRBV6-2/TRBV6-3
clone_size: -
j_call: TRBJ2-2
cdr3_aa: ASSSGTSSTGELF

v_call: TRBV5-6
clone_size: -
j_call: TRBJ1-4
cdr3_aa: ASSLIFIGERVGEKLF

v_call: TRBV6-6
clone_size: -
j_call: TRBJ1-1
cdr3_aa: ASSSTGTGFLSEAF

v_call: TRBV5-6
clone_size: -
j_call: TRBJ1-1
cdr3_aa: ASSLIPVKNTEAF

v_call: TRBV24-1
clone_size: -
j_call: TRBJ2-7
cdr3_aa: ATSDRGRYEQY

v_call: TRBV28
clone_size: -
j_call: TRBJ1-6
cdr3_aa: ASSQGQGRGSYNSPLH

v_call: TRBV7-2
clone_size: -
j_call: TRBJ1-2
cdr3_aa: ASSLSSTRQGREGYT

v_call: TRBV7-2
clone_size: -
j_call: TRBJ2-1
cdr3_aa: ASSRGLAGIDEQF

v_call: TRBV12-3/TRBV12-4
clone_size: -
j_call: TRBJ2-3
cdr3_aa: ASSPAGVRGGY

v_call: TRBV6-2/TRBV6-3
clone_size: once
j_call: TRBJ2-3
cdr3_aa: ASSRGSYYTDTQY

v_call: TRBV5-1
clone_size: -
j_call: TRBJ2-2
cdr3_aa: ASSLPYDGGGELF

v_call: TRBV12-5
clone_size: few
j_call: TRBJ1-1
cdr3_aa: ASGLARVMSLDTEAF

v_call: TRBV30
clone_size: -
j_call: TRBJ1-2
cdr3_aa: AWSRDRGTSGYT

v_call: TRBV25-1
clone_size: -
j_call: TRBJ1-2
cdr3_aa: ASSEFDARGLHGYT

v_call: TRBV7-8
clone_size: -
j_call: TRBJ2-1
cdr3_aa: ASSQDWGSLQF

v_call: TRBV6-5
clone_size: -
j_call: TRBJ2-7
cdr3_aa: ASSRGTSGSYEQY

v_call: TRBV19
clone_size: -
j_call: TRBJ2-7
cdr3_aa: ASSDRDSTSYEQY

v_call: TRBV2
clone_size: -
j_call: TRBJ2-1
cdr3_aa: ASTSAEQF

v_call: TRBV6-2/TRBV6-3
clone_size: -
j_call: TRBJ2-2
cdr3_aa: ASSSSRTGELF

v_call: TRBV27
clone_size: -
j_call: TRBJ2-1
cdr3_aa: ASSLFAPTSSYNEQF